One sample yielded the 17 T cell receptor beta chains listed below, sequenced in a study of cytomegalovirus exposure and HLA in healthy donors. In the PCR, 60 Vbeta and 13 Jbeta primers were used. This table comes from immunoSEQ multiplex PCR, and its TCRdb copy is limited to in-frame clones, with some not included. The sample records some 200,000 clones, approximately 80% being singletons. Sequenced sample: PBMCs. These receptors were obtained from a man aged 50 to 60 in good health and CMV-seronegative.

This clone appeared a single time. This sequence joins TRBV7-8 and TRBJ2-1, with 9 nucleotides matching TRBD2. The ends lost 5 bases at V and 3 bases at J; junction bases unmatched: 5. Germline V lookup: CDR1 SGHVS, CDR2 FQNEAQ. CDR3 length equals 15 residues. The DNA for the CDR3 is TGTGCCAGCAGCCTTAGCGGGAGTGACTACAATGAGCAGTTCTTC. Encoded protein: CASSLSGSDYNEQFF.

This chain uses TRBV19 with TRBJ2-7, with 10 positions matching TRBD1. The V and J ends lost 8 bases and 3 bases, in that order; junction bases with no gene match: 13. Germline V gives CDR1 LNHDA, CDR2 SQIVND (reference sequence). CDR3 size: 16 residues. The DNA for the CDR3 is TGTGCCAGTGGGGACAGGGGAGTACTAGGCAGCTACGAGCAGTACTTC. It encodes CASGDRGVLGSYEQYF.

The V and J genes are TRBV7-2 and TRBJ2-1, with 10 bases lining up with TRBD2. Germline lookup yields CDR1 SGHTA and CDR2 FQGNSA. This CDR3 contains 17 residues. V shed 3 bases, J shed 7 bases, and the junction held 12 bases outside the gene matches. The CDR3, as DNA: TGTGCCAGCAGCTTGTTAGCGGGAGGTGGGTGGGGGAATGAGCAGTTCTTC. It codes for CASSLLAGGGWGNEQFF.

This chain connects TRBV5-1 to TRBJ2-3, with 12 bases lining up with TRBD2. The CDR3 totals 14 residues. Trimming removed 8 bases from V and 6 bases from J; junction bases left unmatched: 7. The germline CDR1 and CDR2 sequences are SGHRS and YFSETQ. In nucleotides, the CDR3 is TGCGCCAGTAGACTAGCGGGAGTGAGTGATACGCAGTATTTT. This translates into CASRLAGVSDTQYF. Filled out from reference TRBV5-1 and TRBJ2-3, the complete variable domain reads KAGVTQTPRYLIKTRGQQVTLSCSPISGHRSVSWYQQTPGQGLQFLFEYFSETQRNKGNFPGRFSGRQFSNSRSEMNVSTLELGDSALYLCASRLAGVSDTQYFGPGTRLTVL.

The rearrangement links TRBV2 to TRBJ2-1, with D possibly being TRBD1 (5 bases). The CDR3 is 17 residues long. Trimming cost V 0 bases and J 4 bases, with 16 bases left between them. From germline, CDR1 is SNHLY and CDR2 FYNNEI. The CDR3 region has the DNA TGTGCCAGCAGTGAAGCGCAACAGGACCCAAGATACAATGAGCAGTTCTTC. This sequence encodes CASSEAQQDPRYNEQFF.

The V call is TRBV19, the J call TRBJ1-1, with D unclear. CDR3 size: 12 residues. Trimming took 2 bases from V and 11 from J, leaving 12 bases between them. Germline CDR1 and CDR2: LNHDA and SQIVND (reference sequence). CDR3 residues: CASSIPPAAAFF. The CDR3 DNA is TGTGCCAGTAGTATACCCCCGGCGGCTGCTTTCTTT.

The gene calls are TRBV7-2 and TRBJ2-3; the match to TRBD2 covers 8 bases. The V gene's germline CDR1 is SGHTA and CDR2 FQGNSA. Unmatched junction bases numbered 12, after V lost 4 bases and J lost 6 bases. The CDR3 is 16 residues long. The CDR3 region has the DNA TGTGCCAGCAGCTCCAGACAGAGCGGGAGCAGGGATACGCAGTATTTT. Its protein is CASSSRQSGSRDTQYF. The variable domain in full, with the rest retrieved from reference TRBV7-2 and TRBJ2-3, is GAGVSQSPSNKVTEKGKDVELRCDPISGHTALYWYRQSLGQGLEFLIYFQGNSAPDKSGLPSDRFSAERTGGSVSTLTIQRTQQEDSAVYLCASSSRQSGSRDTQYFGPGTRLTVL.

This clone showed up just a few times. This rearrangement joins TRBV7-7 to TRBJ2-7, with 7 bases aligning to TRBD2. The CDR3 consists of 15 residues. Germline assignment: CDR1 SSHAT and CDR2 FNYEAQ (reference sequence). The junction had 12 bases not matched to a gene; V was cut back by 5 bases and J by 5 bases. The CDR3 sequence: CASSPGVGRRHEQYF. The CDR3 region has the DNA TGTGCCAGCAGCCCGGGGGTCGGGAGGAGACACGAGCAGTACTTC.

This chain uses TRBV29-1 with TRBJ2-4, with D possibly matching TRBD1 (6 bases). Trimming shortened V by 6 bases and J by 6 bases, and 18 bases separated the two germline ends. Looked up from germline, CDR1 is SQVTM and CDR2 is ANQGSEA. The CDR3 has 14 amino acids. In DNA, the CDR3 is TGCAGCGTCCTAGGATGGGGGCAAGGAAACATTCAGTACTTC. It specifies CSVLGWGQGNIQYF.

In its sample, this clone was seen once. At one end, the junction sequence differs from germline, possibly due to a read error. The chain couples TRBV7-3 to TRBJ2-1; TRBD1 aligns across 9 bases. The CDR3 contains 14 residues. Germline lookup yields CDR1 SGHTA and CDR2 FQGTGA. CDR3 loop: CASSLTTGGNEQFF. CDR3 in DNA: TGTGCCAGCAGCCTAACGACAGGGGGCAATGAGCAGTTCTTC. Full variable domain (missing parts from reference TRBV7-3 and TRBJ2-1): GAGVSQTPSNKVTEKGKYVELRCDPISGHTALYWYRQSLGQGPEFLIYFQGTGAADDSGLPNDRFFAVRPEGSVSTLKIQRTERGDSAVYLCASSLTTGGNEQFFGPGTRLTVL.

This chain links TRBV5-5 with TRBJ2-3, with D perhaps TRBD1 (6 bases). Germline V gives CDR1 SGHKS, CDR2 YYEKEE (reference sequence). The V end was cut by 4 bases, the J end by 3 bases, with 18 bases between. The CDR3 is made up of 16 amino acids. The CDR3 region has the DNA TGTGCCAGCAGCCCCTTGGGCAGGGGTGGTACAGATACGCAGTATTTT. As protein: CASSPLGRGGTDTQYF.

The rearrangement links TRBV4-1 to TRBJ1-6, with 7 positions matching TRBD1. CDR1 and CDR2 (germline): MGHRA, YSYEKL. V gave up 7 bases and J gave up 9 bases; unmatched junction bases: 15. The length of the CDR3 is 16 residues. The CDR3 DNA reads TGCGCCAGCACGAACCGGGACAGAGATCTGAGTTCACCCCTCCACTTT. It is translated as CASTNRDRDLSSPLHF.

CDR3 DNA: TGTGCCAGCAGTTACCACCCCGGCGGTGCCGGGGAGCTGTTTTTT. It is translated as CASSYHPGGAGELFF. The genes are TRBV6-5 and TRBJ2-2; D is unresolved. The CDR3 extends over 15 amino acids. Germline values: CDR1 MNHEY, CDR2 SVGAGI. The V end was cut by 2 bases, the J end by 6 bases, with 13 bases between.

The chain couples TRBV6-1 to TRBJ2-1; 7 positions agree with TRBD2. Germline V gene lookup returns CDR1 MNHNS and CDR2 SASEGT. With V trimmed by 3 bases and J by 4 bases, 3 bases remained unmatched. The CDR3 sequence is 14 residues long. CDR3 nucleotides: TGTGCCAGCAGTGAGGGACTAAATTACAATGAGCAGTTCTTC. This codes for CASSEGLNYNEQFF.

The gene calls are TRBV5-5 and TRBJ2-7; 9 bases are shared with TRBD1. CDR1 SGHKS and CDR2 YYEKEE come from the germline V gene (reference sequence). Losses at the gene ends were 1 base for V and 4 bases for J; bases not matched to a gene: 3. The CDR3 totals 14 residues. The CDR3 DNA reads as TGTGCCAGCAGCTTGTCTGGACAGGGGTACGAGCAGTACTTC. As protein: CASSLSGQGYEQYF. The variable domain in full, with the rest retrieved from reference TRBV5-5 and TRBJ2-7, is DAGVTQSPTHLIKTRGQQVTLRCSPISGHKSVSWYQQVLGQGPQFIFQYYEKEERGRGNFPDRFSARQFPNYSSELNVNALLLGDSALYLCASSLSGQGYEQYFGPGTRLTVT.

V and J are TRBV19 and TRBJ1-1, with a weak D call TRBD1 (6 bases). Deletions cut 5 bases from V and 7 bases from J, with 17 bases between. Germline V gene data show CDR1 as LNHDA and CDR2 as SQIVND (reference sequence). This CDR3 has 14 residues. The CDR3 protein is CASSYRQATDEAFF. CDR3 nucleotide sequence: TGTGCCAGTAGTTATAGACAGGCGACTGATGAAGCTTTCTTT.

This chain connects TRBV2 to TRBJ1-4; tentatively, D is TRBD1 (6 bases). The CDR3 extends over 15 amino acids. The germline CDR1 and CDR2 sequences are SNHLY and FYNNEI. Trimming left V 5 bases short and J 10 bases short, with 20 bases between. CDR3 residues: CASSPPGTKAGKLFF. The CDR3 DNA reads as TGTGCCAGCAGTCCACCCGGGACAAAGGCCGGAAAACTGTTTTTT. The full variable domain, rest sourced from reference TRBV2 and TRBJ1-4, is EPEVTQTPSHQVTQMGQEVILRCVPISNHLYFYWYRQILGQKVEFLVSFYNNEISEKSEIFDDQFSVERPDGSNFTLKIRSTKLEDSAMYFCASSPPGTKAGKLFFGSGTQLSVL.